Presented here are 28 T cell receptor beta chains from one specimen sequenced in a study of OX40 agonist ivuxolimab in advanced cancers. Profiled with immunoSEQ multiplex PCR; TCRdb holds only in-frame clones, not every one. This table holds 25,000 to 40,000 clones, 80% to 95% found once. This sample comprised CD4+ or CD8+ T cells sorted from blood, obtained in a trial of the OX40 agonist ivuxolimab. The receptors shown here come from an adult with an advanced solid tumor such as melanoma, head and neck, liver or kidney cancer.

V is TRBV28 and J is TRBJ2-3; D is unclear. CDR1 and CDR2 (germline): MDHEN, SYDVKM. The V and J ends lost 8 bases and 4 bases respectively, with 22 bases between them. This CDR3 has 16 amino acids. The CDR3 bases are TGTGCCAGCGACAAAACAGTGGACCGTACACCAGATACGCAGTATTTT. Its translation: CASDKTVDRTPDTQYF.

This clone was detected once. The gene calls are TRBV7-6 and TRBJ2-1; 8 bases match TRBD1. The trim removed 4 bases at V and 7 bases at J, leaving 21 bases unmatched. The CDR3 contains 19 residues. Germline V gene data show CDR1 as SGHVS and CDR2 as FNYEAQ. The CDR3 DNA reads TGTGCCAGCAGCTCACCCCTTAGGTCGACAGGGGATGGATTGAATGAGCAGTTCTTC. Residues: CASSSPLRSTGDGLNEQFF.

This chain joins TRBV9 and TRBJ2-1, with 7 positions matching TRBD2. Germline-derived CDR1 and CDR2 are SGDLS and YYNGEE. V trimming: 0 bases; J trimming: 2 bases; junction bases outside the gene matches: 5. The CDR3 totals 16 residues. The CDR3 protein is CASSVGGGVAYNEQFF. The CDR3 nucleotides read TGTGCCAGCAGCGTAGGTGGGGGGGTCGCCTACAATGAGCAGTTCTTC.

The chain employs TRBV29-1 and TRBJ2-2; 7 nucleotides line up with TRBD1. The CDR3 spans 14 residues. V lost 3 bases, J lost 6 bases, and 7 bases stayed unmatched. CDR1 SQVTM and CDR2 ANQGSEA come from the germline V gene. The CDR3 nucleotides read TGCAGCGTTGAGGTACAGGGGCCGGCCGGGGAGCTGTTTTTT. Translation: CSVEVQGPAGELFF.

The V and J genes are TRBV27 and TRBJ2-2; no firm D call. V was pared by 4 bases and J by 7 bases, with 13 bases between. There are 14 residues in the CDR3. CDR1 and CDR2 (germline): MNHEY, SMNVEV (reference sequence). The CDR3 loop reads CASSSLGLGGELFF. The DNA of the CDR3 is TGTGCCAGCAGTTCCTTAGGGTTGGGCGGGGAGCTGTTTTTT.

The CDR3 region is CASSYSGRTDTGELFF. For the CDR3, the DNA is TGTGCCAGCAGTTATAGCGGGAGGACCGACACCGGGGAGCTGTTTTTT. V gene TRBV7-9 combines with J gene TRBJ2-2; 10 bases are shared with TRBD2. Losses at the gene ends were 6 bases for V and 3 bases for J; bases not matched to a gene: 7. Germline V CDR1 and CDR2: SEHNR, FQNEAQ (reference sequence). This CDR3 spans 16 amino acids.

In DNA form, the CDR3 reads TGCAGCGTTGAATTCGTAGGACAGGCCACCTACGAGCAGTACTTC. This codes for CSVEFVGQATYEQYF. This rearrangement joins TRBV29-1 to TRBJ2-7; 7 positions match TRBD1. V trimming: 2 bases; J trimming: 2 bases; junction bases outside the gene matches: 9. The V gene's germline CDR1 is SQVTM and CDR2 ANQGSEA. The CDR3 has 15 amino acids.

This clone appeared a single time. The chain links TRBV7-8 to TRBJ1-5, with D possibly matching TRBD1 (6 bases). Germline values: CDR1 SGHVS, CDR2 FQNEAQ. The V gene lost 1 base and the J gene lost 6 bases, with 13 bases spanning the gap. CDR3 length: 15 residues. The CDR3 DNA follows: TGTGCCAGCAGCTTAGTGCCAGGGGTGGGTCAGCCCCAGCATTTT. This sequence encodes CASSLVPGVGQPQHF.

This sequence joins TRBV7-2 and TRBJ2-7, with TRBD1 identical over 7 bases. V lost 4 bases to trimming and J lost 6 bases; unmatched junction nucleotides: 6. CDR1 SGHTA and CDR2 FQGNSA come from the germline V gene. CDR3 size: 13 residues. The CDR3 reads CASSSMTGFEQYV. The DNA of the CDR3 is TGTGCCAGCAGCTCTATGACAGGGTTCGAGCAGTACGTC.

To note about this clone: A junction end diverges from the germline sequence, so it may reflect a read error. V is TRBV13 and J is TRBJ2-6, with 9 bases matching TRBD1. The CDR3 extends over 16 amino acids. Per germline, CDR1 PRHDT and CDR2 FYEKMQ (reference sequence). As DNA, the CDR3 is TGTGCCAGCGGGGACAGGGTTCAATTTGGGGCCAACGTCCCGACTTTC. This encodes CASGDRVQFGANVPTF.

The chain has TRBV9 and TRBJ2-1; no definite D call. The germline V gene has CDR1 SGDLS and CDR2 YYNGEE. Trimming took off 4 bases at V and 2 bases at J, with 13 bases between the two ends. The length of the CDR3 is 15 residues. The CDR3 here is CASSSGRFAYNEQFF. CDR3 DNA: TGTGCCAGCAGCTCCGGGCGGTTCGCCTACAATGAGCAGTTCTTC.

The rearrangement links TRBV7-9 to TRBJ1-4; D may be TRBD1 (5 bases). The germline CDR1 and CDR2 sequences are SEHNR and FQNEAQ (reference sequence). V dropped 5 bases and J dropped 6 bases, with 16 bases sitting between them. This CDR3 spans 15 amino acids. The CDR3 DNA is TGTGCCAGCAGCAAAGAAAGGGGTTACGATGAAAAACTGTTTTTT. Protein product: CASSKERGYDEKLFF.

The count of this clone is one. The rearrangement links TRBV4-2 to TRBJ1-1; D is possibly TRBD1 (6 bases). Trimming pared 0 bases from V and 3 bases from J, leaving 11 bases between. CDR3 size: 15 residues. CDR1 and CDR2 from the germline V gene are LGHNA and YNFKEQ. The CDR3 bases are TGTGCCAGCAGCCAAGAATGGACAGACTACACTGAAGCTTTCTTT. Protein sequence: CASSQEWTDYTEAFF.

This chain joins TRBV19 and TRBJ2-1; D is unresolved. The CDR3 length is 11 residues. Germline CDR1 reads LNHDA; CDR2 reads SQIVND (reference sequence). Trimming shortened V by 6 bases and J by 4 bases, and 4 bases separated the two germline ends. This chain's CDR3 is CASSYYNEQFF. CDR3 DNA sequence: TGTGCCAGTAGCTATTACAATGAGCAGTTCTTC.

The rearrangement uses TRBV7-6 and TRBJ2-7; 10 bases line up with TRBD1. Germline CDR1 reads SGHVS; CDR2 reads FNYEAQ. V dropped 3 bases and J dropped 7; count of bases not matched to a gene: 12. This CDR3 comprises 16 residues. The chain's CDR3 is CASSLQPGQGVGEQYF. The DNA for the CDR3 is TGTGCCAGCAGCTTGCAACCCGGACAGGGGGTAGGTGAGCAGTACTTC.

This chain uses TRBV5-1 with TRBJ1-1, with 10 bases identical to TRBD1. The CDR3 extends over 17 amino acids. Germline CDR1 reads SGHRS; CDR2 reads YFSETQ. Losses at the gene ends were 0 bases for V and 0 bases for J; bases not matched to a gene: 5. CDR3 residues: CASSLGWTGGLNTEAFF. The CDR3 bases are TGCGCCAGCAGCTTGGGTTGGACAGGGGGTTTGAACACTGAAGCTTTCTTT.

This sequence joins TRBV13 and TRBJ2-7, with D uncertain. The CDR3 has 15 residues. Germline V gene lookup returns CDR1 PRHDT and CDR2 FYEKMQ (reference sequence). Trimming removed 4 bases from V and 0 bases from J, with 13 bases in between. The CDR3 DNA is TGTGCCAGCAGCTCTTCCGGATTGATCTCCTACGAGCAGTACTTC. This codes for CASSSSGLISYEQYF. The full variable domain, with the rest looked up from reference TRBV13 and TRBJ2-7, is AAGVIQSPRHLIKEKRETATLKCYPIPRHDTVYWYQQGPGQDPQFLISFYEKMQSDKGSIPDRFSAQQFSDYHSELNMSSLELGDSALYFCASSSSGLISYEQYFGPGTRLTVT.

The chain is built from TRBV27 and TRBJ1-2; D is undetermined. The germline CDR1 and CDR2 sequences are MNHEY and SMNVEV (reference sequence). This CDR3 has 13 residues. Trimming removed 0 bases from V and 8 bases from J, with 10 bases in between. The CDR3 DNA is TGTGCCAGCAGTTTATCACGGTCTTGGGGCTACACCTTC. This translates into CASSLSRSWGYTF.

This clone was counted a few times. The rearrangement links TRBV27 to TRBJ2-1; D is uncertain. CDR1 is MNHEY, CDR2 SMNVEV, per germline (reference sequence). The CDR3 totals 14 residues. Trimming stripped 6 bases from V and 8 bases from J, with 17 bases between. The CDR3 DNA reads TGTGCCAGCAGCCTACAAGTGGGTGACGATGAGCAGTTCTTC. It codes for CASSLQVGDDEQFF.

This clone was seen a single time. This rearrangement joins TRBV28 to TRBJ2-7; 8 bases map to TRBD2. The germline V gene has CDR1 MDHEN and CDR2 SYDVKM. This CDR3 has 14 residues. J was trimmed by 3 bases and V by 5 bases; bases with no gene match: 6. The CDR3 spells CASSRGGPGYEQYF. Here the CDR3 DNA reads TGTGCCAGCAGTCGGGGGGGACCCGGCTACGAGCAGTACTTC.

The V call is TRBV10-3, the J call TRBJ2-7, with TRBD2 matching over 8 bases. Unmatched junction bases numbered 0, after V lost 5 bases and J lost 3 bases. This CDR3 region has 12 residues. Germline assignment: CDR1 ENHRY and CDR2 SYGVKD. The CDR3 spells CAISSGSYEQYF. CDR3 DNA: TGTGCCATCAGTAGCGGGAGCTACGAGCAGTACTTC.

This chain joins TRBV5-4 and TRBJ1-6; D is perhaps TRBD1 (6 bases). The CDR3 spans 15 residues. V was clipped by 2 bases and J by 9 bases, with 15 bases between them. The germline V gene has CDR1 SGHNT and CDR2 YYREEE (reference sequence). The CDR3 DNA reads as TGTGCCAGCAGCTTTGCGGGACAAGGTTTTTCACCCCTCCACTTT. Translation gives CASSFAGQGFSPLHF.

The chain carries TRBV6-5 and TRBJ1-4; D gene unclear. The CDR3 is 15 residues long. Germline V gene sequence: CDR1 MNHEY, CDR2 SVGAGI. Trimming shortened V by 4 bases and J by 5 bases, and 14 bases separated the two germline ends. In DNA form, the CDR3 reads TGTGCCAGCAGTTCCGGCCCAGCGGGGAATGAAAAACTGTTTTTT. Its translation: CASSSGPAGNEKLFF.

This clone came up a few times. The sample contains more than one DNA sequence encoding this CDR3. The chain uses TRBV7-9 and TRBJ1-5; a possible D gene is TRBD1 (5 bases). The V end lost 5 bases, the J end lost 4 bases, and 9 bases lay between the germline ends. The germline V gene encodes CDR1 SEHNR and CDR2 FQNEAQ (reference sequence). The CDR3 totals 13 residues. This chain's CDR3 is CASSPGGNQPQHF. CDR3 DNA: TGTGCCAGCAGCCCCGGGGGGAATCAGCCCCAGCATTTT. Full variable domain (remainder filled in from reference TRBV7-9 and TRBJ1-5): DTGVSQNPRHKITKRGQNVTFRCDPISEHNRLYWYRQTLGQGPEFLTYFQNEAQLEKSRLLSDRFSAERPKGSFSTLEIQRTEQGDSAMYLCASSPGGNQPQHFGDGTRLSIL.

This clone was recorded a few times. This chain's CDR3 is CASSLDPRGGENYGYTF. CDR3 sequence (DNA): TGCGCCAGCAGCTTGGATCCTCGGGGGGGAGAGAACTATGGCTACACCTTC. The V call is TRBV5-1, the J call TRBJ1-2; tentatively, D is TRBD1 (5 bases). CDR1 SGHRS and CDR2 YFSETQ come from the germline V gene. Trimming cost V 0 bases and J 2 bases, with 17 bases left between them. The CDR3 is 17 residues long.

The chain is built from TRBV6-1 and TRBJ1-1; TRBD1 is a possible D gene (6 bases). CDR1 and CDR2 from the germline V gene are MNHNS and SASEGT. CDR3 length equals 14 residues. The V end was cut by 10 bases, the J end by 1 base, with 16 bases between. The CDR3 loop is CANERGPENTEAFF. The CDR3 nucleotides read TGTGCCAACGAGCGGGGGCCGGAGAACACTGAAGCTTTCTTT.

This chain connects TRBV13 to TRBJ2-5; TRBD2 matches 9 bases. Germline loops: CDR1 PRHDT, CDR2 FYEKMQ (reference sequence). The CDR3 runs 14 residues. V shed 5 bases and J 10 bases; nucleotides not matched to a gene: 11. CDR3 in DNA: TGTGCCAGCAGCCCACCTAGCGGGGCACGGGACCAGTACTTC. It yields the protein CASSPPSGARDQYF.

The chain uses TRBV6-5 and TRBJ1-1; the D is unclear. Trimming left V 2 bases short and J 1 base short, with 8 bases between. CDR3 length: 14 residues. Germline V gene lookup returns CDR1 MNHEY and CDR2 SVGAGI. DNA of the CDR3: TGTGCCAGCAGTTACAATCCGGAGAACACTGAAGCTTTCTTT. Amino acid sequence: CASSYNPENTEAFF.